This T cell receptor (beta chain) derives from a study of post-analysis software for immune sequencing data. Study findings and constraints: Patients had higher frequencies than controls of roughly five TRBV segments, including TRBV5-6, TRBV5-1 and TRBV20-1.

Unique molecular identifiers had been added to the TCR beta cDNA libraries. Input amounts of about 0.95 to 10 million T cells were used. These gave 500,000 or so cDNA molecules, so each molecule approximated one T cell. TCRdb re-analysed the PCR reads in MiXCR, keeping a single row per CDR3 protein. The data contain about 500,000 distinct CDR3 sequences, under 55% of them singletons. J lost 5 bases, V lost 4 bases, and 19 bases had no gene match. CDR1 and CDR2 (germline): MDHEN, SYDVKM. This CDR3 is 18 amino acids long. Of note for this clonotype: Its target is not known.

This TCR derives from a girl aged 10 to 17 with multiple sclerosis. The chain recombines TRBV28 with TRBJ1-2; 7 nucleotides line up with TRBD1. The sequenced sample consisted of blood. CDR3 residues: CASSYHPTKTGLRYGYTF. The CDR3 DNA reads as TGTGCCAGCAGTTACCACCCGACCAAGACAGGGCTACGGTATGGCTACACCTTC.